A single sample gave rise to the 21 T cell receptor beta chains below, sequenced in a study of T-cell memory formation after mild COVID-19. In TCRdb, the 5' RACE reads were re-called with MiXCR into one record per CDR3 protein. The table shows under 300,000 distinct CDR3 sequences, with 15% to 20% occurring only once. Sequencing was carried out using PBMCs or a T cell subset sorted from them (not recorded which). The receptors come from a man younger than 35 who had mild COVID-19 (a few samples of this study predate the infection). Cell type and time point are not known.

This clonotype was seen a few times. The J gene is TRBJ2-3, the V gene TRBV20-1; D may be TRBD1 or TRBD2 (5 bases each). The CDR3 is 15 residues long. V shed 0 bases and J shed 6 bases, with 16 bases lying between them. Per germline, CDR1 DFQATT and CDR2 SNEGSKA (reference sequence). CDR3 protein: CSARDIRGASDTQYF. The DNA of the CDR3 is TGCAGTGCTAGAGATATAAGAGGGGCCTCGGATACGCAGTATTTT.

This chain uses TRBV7-9 with TRBJ2-6, with D possibly TRBD1 on 5 matching bases. Germline CDR1 SEHNR, CDR2 FQNEAQ (reference sequence). Deletions cut 5 bases from V and 0 bases from J, with 8 bases between. The length of the CDR3 is 15 residues. In nucleotides, the CDR3 is TGTGCCAGCAGCATCAGGGACTCTGGGGCCAACGTCCTGACTTTC. Residues: CASSIRDSGANVLTF.

The chain joins TRBV7-3 to TRBJ2-3, with D uncertain. This CDR3 spans 13 amino acids. Germline V gene lookup returns CDR1 SGHTA and CDR2 FQGTGA. With 3 bases removed from V and 6 bases from J, the gap between germline ends came to 10 bases. The CDR3 nucleotides read TGTGCCAGCAGCTTCCGGGCACGGGATACGCAGTATTTT. It yields the protein CASSFRARDTQYF.

V is TRBV6-2 or TRBV6-3 and J is TRBJ2-7; TRBD2 is a possible D gene (6 bases). Per the germline V gene, CDR1 is MNHEY and CDR2 is SVGEGT. Trimming took off 0 bases at V and 2 bases at J, with 8 bases between the two ends. The CDR3 contains 14 residues. CDR3 nucleotides: TGTGCCAGCAGTTACTCCGCGGGGCCCTACGAGCAGTACTTC. Translated: CASSYSAGPYEQYF.

V gene TRBV7-6 combines with J gene TRBJ1-1; no clear D gene. Germline lookup yields CDR1 SGHVS and CDR2 FNYEAQ. This CDR3 is 14 amino acids long. V lost 5 bases and J lost 1, with 11 bases in between. CDR3 in DNA: TGTGCCAGCAGCCCGATAGACGAGAACACTGAAGCTTTCTTT. This sequence encodes CASSPIDENTEAFF.

Written as DNA, the CDR3 is TGTGCCAGCAGCTTAGCGGCGGGCTGGGAGCTGTTTTTT. It yields the protein CASSLAAGWELFF. The rearrangement uses TRBV11-2 and TRBJ2-2; D perhaps matches TRBD2 (5 bases). Trimming removed 1 base from V and 9 bases from J, with 9 bases in between. The CDR3 has 13 residues. The germline gives CDR1 SGHAT, CDR2 FQNNGV.

The J gene is TRBJ2-5, the V gene TRBV9; D remains ambiguous. Looked up from germline, CDR1 is SGDLS and CDR2 is YYNGEE. This CDR3 region has 13 residues. With 0 bases removed from V and 4 bases from J, the gap between germline ends came to 7 bases. The CDR3: CASSVDLRETQYF. The CDR3 bases are TGTGCCAGCAGCGTAGATTTAAGAGAGACCCAGTACTTC.

This chain uses TRBV6-2 or TRBV6-3 with TRBJ2-7; 12 nucleotides align to TRBD2. Germline V CDR1 and CDR2: MNHEY, SVGEGT. The CDR3 has 14 amino acids. V lost 6 bases, J lost 3 bases, and 3 bases stayed unmatched. CDR3 in amino acids: CASRGLAGLYEQYV. The CDR3 nucleotides are TGTGCCAGCAGAGGACTAGCGGGGCTCTACGAGCAGTACGTC.

On this clonotype: Since a much larger clone is just one base distant, this may be a read error. This chain uses TRBV20-1 with TRBJ2-5; the D gene is possibly TRBD2 (6 bases). CDR3 size: 13 residues. CDR1 and CDR2 from the germline V gene are DFQATT and SNEGSKA (reference sequence). CDR3 nucleotide sequence: TGCAGCGCCCCCCGGAGCCCACGGGAGACCCGGTACTTC. Translation gives CSAPRSPRETRYF.

A few counts support this clonotype. This chain links TRBV5-1 with TRBJ2-3; tentative D call: TRBD2 (5 bases). V was pared by 7 bases and J by 4 bases, with 10 bases between. Germline CDR1 and CDR2: SGHRS and YFSETQ. This CDR3 is 12 amino acids long. CDR3 region: CASLGSADTQYF. The CDR3 DNA follows: TGCGCCAGCCTAGGGAGCGCAGATACGCAGTATTTT.

This clonotype was observed a handful of times. The gene calls are TRBV5-1 and TRBJ1-5, with D unresolved. The CDR3 runs to 12 residues. V was trimmed by 3 bases and J by 0 bases, leaving 1 base between them. Per the germline V gene, CDR1 is SGHRS and CDR2 is YFSETQ. The CDR3 loop reads CASSYSNQPQHF. The CDR3 DNA follows: TGCGCCAGCAGCTATAGCAATCAGCCCCAGCATTTT.

This clonotype was seen a few times. The gene calls are TRBV6-6 and TRBJ1-1, with unresolved D. V was trimmed by 6 bases and J by 4 bases, leaving 12 bases between them. The CDR3 covers 13 residues. Germline values: CDR1 MNHNY, CDR2 SVGAGI (reference sequence). The DNA for the CDR3 is TGTGCCAGCAGCTTGACGGCGGTCACTGAAGCTTTCTTT. It specifies CASSLTAVTEAFF.

V is TRBV20-1 and J is TRBJ1-1; D is possibly TRBD1 (5 bases). CDR3 size: 16 residues. The germline V gene encodes CDR1 DFQATT and CDR2 SNEGSKA (reference sequence). V dropped 5 bases and J dropped 1 base, with 20 bases sitting between them. The DNA of the CDR3 is TGCAGTGCTGGCCCCCCCTCCGGGGCGAGGAACACTGAAGCTTTCTTT. Its protein is CSAGPPSGARNTEAFF.

V gene TRBV7-2 combines with J gene TRBJ1-1; D call uncertain. V was cut by 0 bases and J by 1 base, with 12 bases left in between. From germline, CDR1 is SGHTA and CDR2 FQGNSA. CDR3 length: 16 amino acids. This chain's CDR3 is CASSLASGPANTEAFF. Written as DNA, the CDR3 is TGTGCCAGCAGCTTAGCCTCCGGACCAGCGAACACTGAAGCTTTCTTT.

This clonotype came up a few times. One end of the junction does not line up with germline, which may come from a read error. The V and J genes are TRBV11-2 and TRBJ1-1; maybe TRBD1 (5 bases). The CDR3 covers 11 residues. Germline V CDR1 and CDR2: SGHAT, FQNNGV. In DNA form, the CDR3 reads TGTGCCAGCAGCTTAGCCGGGGGTGCGGTCTTT. Amino acids: CASSLAGGAVF.

J is TRBJ2-7 and V is TRBV5-6, with 8 bases fitting TRBD2. The CDR3 runs to 14 residues. J gave up 3 bases and V 10 bases, and 12 bases lay outside the gene matches. CDR1 is SGHDT and CDR2 is YYEEEE in the germline V gene. CDR3 nucleotide sequence: TGTGCCTCCTCTCTGGGTAGCGGGGTCTACGAGCAGTACTTC. Protein product: CASSLGSGVYEQYF. The complete variable domain, with remaining parts taken from reference TRBV5-6 and TRBJ2-7, reads DAGVTQSPTHLIKTRGQQVTLRCSPKSGHDTVSWYQQALGQGPQFIFQYYEEEERQRGNFPDRFSGHQFPNYSSELNVNALLLGDSALYLCASSLGSGVYEQYFGPGTRLTVT.

This sequence joins TRBV20-1 and TRBJ1-1; D unclear. Deletions cut 0 bases from V and 4 bases from J, with 15 bases between. CDR1 DFQATT and CDR2 SNEGSKA come from the germline V gene (reference sequence). CDR3 length: 15 residues. The CDR3: CSARDRKKGRTEAFF. The CDR3 DNA reads TGCAGTGCTAGAGATCGAAAGAAAGGACGCACTGAAGCTTTCTTT.

The table lists this clonotype with a few counts. J is TRBJ2-7 and V is TRBV5-1; TRBD1 is a possible D gene (7 bases). Per the germline V gene, CDR1 is SGHRS and CDR2 is YFSETQ. This CDR3 is built from 14 residues. With 4 bases removed from V and 5 bases from J, the gap between germline ends came to 16 bases. The CDR3 reads CASSAQGGVNEQYF. CDR3 nucleotide sequence: TGCGCCAGCAGCGCGCAGGGGGGTGTCAACGAGCAGTACTTC.

This clonotype was detected a few times. The V call is TRBV5-4, the J call TRBJ2-6, with 10 bases identical to TRBD1. The CDR3 sequence is 13 residues long. CDR1 and CDR2 from the germline V gene are SGHNT and YYREEE (reference sequence). The V gene end was trimmed by 2 bases and the J gene end by 16 bases; junction bases not matched to a gene: 6. CDR3 in amino acids: CASSFGTGASLTF. As DNA, the CDR3 is TGTGCCAGCAGCTTCGGGACAGGGGCTTCTCTGACTTTC.

The chain joins TRBV4-2 to TRBJ1-1, with unresolved D. Germline CDR1 LGHNA, CDR2 YNFKEQ. The CDR3 has 13 residues. Trimming shortened V by 0 bases and J by 1 base, and 3 bases separated the two germline ends. The CDR3 sequence: CASSQEKNTEAFF. CDR3 sequence (DNA): TGTGCCAGCAGCCAAGAAAAGAACACTGAAGCTTTCTTT.

This chain connects TRBV6-5 to TRBJ2-7; D gene uncertain. From germline, CDR1 is MNHEY and CDR2 SVGAGI. V was cut by 5 bases and J by 2 bases, with 10 bases left in between. The CDR3 is 13 residues long. For the CDR3, the DNA is TGTGCCAGCAGTGCCCTGGTGCCCTACGAGCAGTACTTC. As protein: CASSALVPYEQYF.